Below are 30 T cell receptor beta chains sequenced from a single sample in a study of cytomegalovirus exposure and HLA in healthy donors. PCR involved 60 Vbeta and 13 Jbeta primers. Repertoires were generated with immunoSEQ multiplex PCR, while TCRdb's copy carries only in-frame clones and drops some. The profile shows tens of thousands of clones, just over 70% of them singletons. The material sequenced was PBMCs. The receptors originated from a man in his 60s in good health and CMV-seropositive.

The rearrangement links TRBV2 to TRBJ2-7, with TRBD1 matching over 8 bases. In germline, CDR1 is SNHLY, CDR2 FYNNEI. The V and J ends lost 3 bases and 3 bases, in that order; junction bases with no gene match: 4. The CDR3 extends over 14 amino acids. The CDR3 nucleotides read TGTGCCAGCAGTGAGGGGACAGGTTACTACGAGCAGTACTTC. Its translation is CASSEGTGYYEQYF.

There are a few counts of this clone. The chain recombines TRBV4-2 with TRBJ2-1; D perhaps matches TRBD2 (7 bases). Germline V CDR1 and CDR2: LGHNA, YNFKEQ. CDR3 size: 14 residues. Trimming left V 1 base short and J 8 bases short, with 12 bases between. CDR3 coding DNA: TGTGCCAGCAGCCAAGGGGGGGGCTTCGATGAGCAGTTCTTC. Its translation: CASSQGGGFDEQFF.

In its sample, this clone was seen a few times. The genes are TRBV7-8 and TRBJ2-7; D is uncertain. Germline CDR1 SGHVS, CDR2 FQNEAQ. The CDR3 covers 14 residues. Trimming cost V 5 bases and J 0 bases, with 11 bases left between them. The chain's CDR3 is CASSPLVVSYEQYF. The CDR3 DNA follows: TGTGCCAGCAGCCCCCTGGTAGTCTCCTACGAGCAGTACTTC.

The V call is TRBV30, the J call TRBJ1-6; D call uncertain. CDR3 size: 14 residues. The V gene's germline CDR1 is GTSNPN and CDR2 SVGIG (reference sequence). Between the trimmed V and J ends, which lost 3 bases and 0 bases, there was a span of 6 bases. The CDR3 spells CAWRSVSYNSPLHF. CDR3 nucleotides: TGTGCCTGGAGGTCCGTCTCCTATAATTCACCCCTCCACTTT.

In this sample, this clone turned up once. The chain uses TRBV4-2 and TRBJ2-1, with 8 nucleotides matching TRBD2. Trimming at V came to 0 bases and at J to 1 base, leaving 5 bases not matched to a gene. The CDR3 runs to 17 residues. From germline, CDR1 is LGHNA and CDR2 YNFKEQ. The CDR3 DNA reads TGTGCCAGCAGCCAAGATCGACTAGCGATATCCTACAATGAGCAGTTCTTC. Encoded protein: CASSQDRLAISYNEQFF.

J is TRBJ2-1 and V is TRBV9; a possible D gene is TRBD2 (5 bases). V dropped 3 bases and J dropped 6 bases, with 10 bases sitting between them. The CDR3 is made up of 13 amino acids. Looked up from germline, CDR1 is SGDLS and CDR2 is YYNGEE. CDR3 in DNA: TGTGCCAGCAGCGCCGGACTCATCAATGAGCAGTTCTTC. This encodes CASSAGLINEQFF.

This chain uses TRBV6-6 with TRBJ2-7; TRBD1 matches 8 bases. The germline V gene has CDR1 MNHNY and CDR2 SVGAGI (reference sequence). This CDR3 spans 14 amino acids. J lost 3 bases, V lost 7 bases, and 8 bases had no gene match. This CDR3 is CASTLSGTGYEQYF. CDR3 sequence (DNA): TGTGCCAGCACATTGTCCGGGACAGGCTACGAGCAGTACTTC.

This chain joins TRBV5-5 and TRBJ2-7; TRBD1 matches at 9 bases. The CDR3 consists of 17 residues. The germline V gene has CDR1 SGHKS and CDR2 YYEKEE (reference sequence). V was pared by 0 bases and J by 0 bases, with 7 bases of the junction left unmatched. In DNA, the CDR3 is TGTGCCAGCAGCTTGGGACAGGGGGGCCGCAGCTCCTACGAGCAGTACTTC. Protein: CASSLGQGGRSSYEQYF.

V usage is TRBV27 and J usage is TRBJ2-1, with 7 bases matching TRBD1. The CDR3 runs to 13 residues. V was pared by 4 bases and J by 5 bases, with 2 bases of the junction left unmatched. CDR1 MNHEY and CDR2 SMNVEV come from the germline V gene (reference sequence). The CDR3 region has the DNA TGTGCCAGCAGTTCAGGGGGAAACAATGAGCAGTTCTTC. It yields the protein CASSSGGNNEQFF.

CDR3 in amino acids: CASSFPRTSGSYEQYF. In nucleotides, the CDR3 is TGTGCCAGCAGCTTCCCCCGGACTAGCGGGAGCTACGAGCAGTACTTC. The chain employs TRBV13 and TRBJ2-7, with 13 positions matching TRBD2. In germline, CDR1 is PRHDT, CDR2 FYEKMQ (reference sequence). The CDR3 loop spans 16 amino acids. V lost 3 bases and J lost 3; bases outside the gene matches: 5.

This clone showed up just a few times. V usage is TRBV6-5 and J usage is TRBJ1-1; 11 bases are shared with TRBD1. CDR3 size: 15 residues. Germline CDR1 reads MNHEY; CDR2 reads SVGAGI. V shed 2 bases and J 3 bases; nucleotides not matched to a gene: 2. In DNA, the CDR3 is TGTGCCAGCAGTTACGGGACAGGGGGATACACTGAAGCTTTCTTT. Translation: CASSYGTGGYTEAFF.

Written as DNA, the CDR3 is TGTGCCAGCAGCCAGGTCGTTGGCCCGACAGATACGCAGTATTTT. Amino acids: CASSQVVGPTDTQYF. This chain uses TRBV7-9 with TRBJ2-3, with D unclear. Trimming took 5 bases from V and 3 from J, leaving 15 bases between them. There are 15 residues in the CDR3. The germline V gene encodes CDR1 SEHNR and CDR2 FQNEAQ (reference sequence).

The chain has TRBV5-1 and TRBJ2-7; 10 bases fit TRBD2. This CDR3 region has 14 residues. Per germline, CDR1 SGHRS and CDR2 YFSETQ. V lost 7 bases, J lost 3 bases, and 7 bases stayed unmatched. The CDR3 DNA is TGCGCCAGCTCTGGGTCTAGCGGGAGCTACGAGCAGTACTTC. Protein product: CASSGSSGSYEQYF.

The CDR3 DNA reads as TGTGCCAGCAGCCCCGGCGGGACGGCTGAATATGGCTACACCTTC. Translated, it gives CASSPGGTAEYGYTF. The V gene is TRBV5-5, the J gene TRBJ1-2, with D possibly being TRBD1 (5 bases). This CDR3 comprises 15 residues. The V and J ends lost 4 bases and 5 bases respectively, with 18 bases between them. The germline V gene has CDR1 SGHKS and CDR2 YYEKEE (reference sequence).

The sample holds one count of this clone. The rearrangement links TRBV6-4 to TRBJ1-1, with 9 bases aligning to TRBD1. Germline V gene data show CDR1 as MRHNA and CDR2 as SNTAGT. V was clipped by 3 bases and J by 0 bases; unmatched bases: 11. The CDR3 covers 18 residues. This chain's CDR3 is CASSDLGQGIRMNTEAFF. The CDR3 DNA reads as TGTGCCAGCAGTGATCTGGGACAGGGAATCCGGATGAACACTGAAGCTTTCTTT.

This sequence joins TRBV15 and TRBJ1-4; D might be TRBD1 (5 bases). Trimming left V 0 bases short and J 7 bases short, with 15 bases between. CDR3 length: 16 residues. CDR1 is LNHNV and CDR2 is YYDKDF in the germline V gene (reference sequence). CDR3 sequence (DNA): TGTGCCACCAGCAGAGATCTAGGGGCTTTAACTGAAAAACTGTTTTTT. This encodes CATSRDLGALTEKLFF.

The chain has TRBV19 and TRBJ1-5, with D hard to call. V was pared by 5 bases and J by 1 base, with 6 bases between. This CDR3 is built from 13 residues. The germline CDR1 and CDR2 sequences are LNHDA and SQIVND (reference sequence). The CDR3: CASSHTSNQPQHF. The CDR3 nucleotides are TGTGCCAGTAGTCACACAAGCAATCAGCCCCAGCATTTT.

This sequence joins TRBV9 and TRBJ2-2, with a possible D match to TRBD1 (5 bases). The V and J ends lost 0 bases and 7 bases respectively, with 19 bases between them. Germline V gene data show CDR1 as SGDLS and CDR2 as YYNGEE. This CDR3 has 17 residues. The CDR3 loop is CASSVEKMGRESGELFF. In DNA form, the CDR3 reads TGTGCCAGCAGCGTAGAGAAAATGGGCAGGGAAAGCGGGGAGCTGTTTTTT.

The chain recombines TRBV7-9 with TRBJ2-3, with 7 bases fitting TRBD1. CDR1 and CDR2 from the germline V gene are SEHNR and FQNEAQ (reference sequence). Germline trimming cut 8 bases from V and 3 bases from J; bases unmatched to any gene: 8. The length of the CDR3 is 14 residues. The CDR3 DNA reads as TGTGCCAGCCTGACGGGACAGATAACAGATACGCAGTATTTT. It codes for CASLTGQITDTQYF.

This clone has only one observation. V usage is TRBV19 and J usage is TRBJ2-1; 7 nucleotides agree with TRBD1. Per the germline V gene, CDR1 is LNHDA and CDR2 is SQIVND (reference sequence). The CDR3 totals 17 residues. V dropped 0 bases and J dropped 5; count of bases not matched to a gene: 10. CDR3 bases: TGTGCCAGTAGTATAGATATCCGGCAGGGGGTTCACAATGAGCAGTTCTTC. Its protein product is CASSIDIRQGVHNEQFF.

The genes are TRBV6-4 and TRBJ1-1; maybe TRBD1 (6 bases). CDR3 size: 15 residues. V lost 4 bases and J lost 2, with 14 bases in between. Germline assignment: CDR1 MRHNA and CDR2 SNTAGT. CDR3 in amino acids: CASSVTGTANTEAFF. The CDR3 DNA sequence: TGTGCCAGCAGTGTTACAGGGACGGCCAACACTGAAGCTTTCTTT.

V usage is TRBV6-5 and J usage is TRBJ1-2; D not resolved. The CDR3 length is 15 residues. Germline assignment: CDR1 MNHEY and CDR2 SVGAGI. V lost 0 bases, J lost 7 bases, and 15 bases lay in between. The CDR3 region is CASSYSGGALGGYTF. CDR3 sequence (DNA): TGTGCCAGCAGTTACTCGGGAGGAGCTCTAGGTGGCTACACCTTC.

The chain has TRBV28 and TRBJ2-3; 9 positions agree with TRBD1. This CDR3 has 19 residues. Germline assignment: CDR1 MDHEN and CDR2 SYDVKM. The V segment lost 3 bases and the J segment 3 bases; nucleotides outside the gene matches: 16. The CDR3 nucleotides read TGTGCCAGCAGTTTGTGGTCTTCGGCGGACAGGGGTTGGACAGATACGCAGTATTTT. Protein: CASSLWSSADRGWTDTQYF.

The chain carries TRBV7-9 and TRBJ2-1; 7 bases are a match to TRBD2. The J segment lost 8 bases and the V segment lost 1 base, leaving 20 bases of the junction unmatched. This CDR3 contains 19 residues. The germline V gene has CDR1 SEHNR and CDR2 FQNEAQ (reference sequence). For the CDR3, the DNA is TGTGCCAGCAGCTTAGTCCTCAGGTGGGGAGCGGGGTTGGGGCATGAGCAGTTCTTC. It encodes CASSLVLRWGAGLGHEQFF.

V and J are TRBV11-2 and TRBJ2-1, with TRBD2 matching over 8 bases. Germline CDR1 and CDR2: SGHAT and FQNNGV. CDR3 length: 15 residues. V was pared by 4 bases and J by 14 bases, with 16 bases of the junction left unmatched. The CDR3 region has the DNA TGTGCCAGCAGCTCCCCGGCCAGCGGGAGCCCCGGGGAGTTCTTC. It encodes CASSSPASGSPGEFF.

V and J are TRBV19 and TRBJ1-2; D might be TRBD1 (5 bases). Germline CDR1 is LNHDA and CDR2 is SQIVND (reference sequence). This CDR3 region has 16 residues. Trimming shortened V by 6 bases and J by 4 bases, and 21 bases separated the two germline ends. The CDR3 DNA is TGTGCCAGTAGCCCAGTAGCCCTTGGACACCGCTATGGCTACACCTTC. Its protein product is CASSPVALGHRYGYTF.

The rearrangement joins TRBV6-5 to TRBJ1-2, with 12 bases lining up with TRBD1. CDR3 length: 14 amino acids. Germline CDR1 and CDR2: MNHEY and SVGAGI. The trim removed 10 bases at V and 8 bases at J, leaving 11 bases unmatched. CDR3 bases: TGTGCCACCAACCGGGACAGGGGGCATGGGGGCTACACCTTC. Translated: CATNRDRGHGGYTF.

V and J are TRBV6-5 and TRBJ1-2; D not certain. The CDR3 sequence is 14 residues long. CDR1 and CDR2 (germline): MNHEY, SVGAGI. The V and J ends lost 6 bases and 4 bases respectively, with 15 bases between them. The CDR3 DNA follows: TGTGCCAGCAGACCACAGCCTGGGCGCTATGGCTACACCTTC. The encoded protein is CASRPQPGRYGYTF.

V and J are TRBV6-6 and TRBJ1-5, with 9 bases lining up with TRBD1. V was pared by 5 bases and J by 5 bases, with 7 bases of the junction left unmatched. Germline V gene sequence: CDR1 MNHNY, CDR2 SVGAGI (reference sequence). The CDR3 length is 15 residues. The CDR3 loop is CASSNGQGPYQPQHF. CDR3 DNA sequence: TGTGCCAGCAGTAACGGACAGGGGCCTTATCAGCCCCAGCATTTT.

This clone was seen a handful of times. The DNA of the CDR3 is TGTGCTAGTGGTTTGGGCTCATCAGGGACCCAGTACTTC. It codes for CASGLGSSGTQYF. The rearrangement links TRBV12-5 to TRBJ2-5, with no clear D. The CDR3 covers 13 residues. Between the trimmed V and J ends, which lost 1 base and 7 bases, there was a span of 10 bases. CDR1 is LGHNT and CDR2 is FRNRAP in the germline V gene. Supplemented by reference TRBV12-5 and TRBJ2-5, the full variable domain reads DARVTQTPRHKVTEMGQEVTMRCQPILGHNTVFWYRQTMMQGLELLAYFRNRAPLDDSGMPKDRFSAEMPDATLATLKIQPSEPRDSAVYFCASGLGSSGTQYFGPGTRLLVL.